This is a list of T cell receptor beta chains from one sample in a study of T cells in Graves' hyperthyroidism and ophthalmopathy. TCRdb reprocessed the multiplex PCR reads via MiXCR and lists one record per CDR3 protein. The table has around 380,000 distinct CDR3 sequences, approximately 13% seen once. Material for sequencing was blood. Receptors originate from a young man with Graves' hyperthyroidism that later progressed to Graves' ophthalmopathy. The CDR3 runs from the conserved cysteine through the conserved F or W. The D gene is left open where the match is weak. Not every row has a clone size; where given, it reads once, few, many or a size class.

d_call: -
clone_size: -
v_call: TRBV28
j_call: TRBJ2-7
cdr3_nt: TGTGCCAGCAGTGAGGGACCGCGGTCCTACGAGCAGTACTTC
cdr3_aa: CASSEGPRSYEQYF

d_call: -
clone_size: few
v_call: TRBV4-1
j_call: TRBJ2-3
cdr3_nt: TGCGCCAGCAGCCAAGTTACAGGGCCGGTAGATACGCAGTATTTT
cdr3_aa: CASSQVTGPVDTQYF

d_call: -
clone_size: many
v_call: TRBV7-9
j_call: TRBJ1-2
cdr3_nt: TGTGCCAGCAGCTTAGCGGGGGCGCAGAACTATGGCTACACCTTC
cdr3_aa: CASSLAGAQNYGYTF

d_call: -
clone_size: many
v_call: TRBV11-2
j_call: TRBJ2-1
cdr3_nt: TGTGCCAGCAGCCCGGACCGATTTACCTACAATGAGCAGTTCTTC
cdr3_aa: CASSPDRFTYNEQFF

d_call: TRBD1
clone_size: -
v_call: TRBV12-3/TRBV12-4
j_call: TRBJ2-1
cdr3_nt: TGTGCCAGCAGTTCAGACAGGGTGCCCTACAATGAGCAGTTCTTC
cdr3_aa: CASSSDRVPYNEQFF

d_call: -
clone_size: -
v_call: TRBV29-1
j_call: TRBJ1-5
cdr3_nt: TGCAGCGTTGAAGCTGGGGTGGGGCAGCCCCAGCATTTT
cdr3_aa: CSVEAGVGQPQHF

d_call: -
clone_size: many
v_call: TRBV28
j_call: TRBJ1-5
cdr3_nt: TGTGCCAGCAGTTCCCGGGGCATCAATCAGCCCCAGCATTTT
cdr3_aa: CASSSRGINQPQHF

d_call: TRBD1
clone_size: once
v_call: TRBV9
j_call: TRBJ2-1
cdr3_nt: TGTGCCAGCAGCGTTGCATACCGACAGGGTGAGCAGTTCTTC
cdr3_aa: CASSVAYRQGEQFF

d_call: -
clone_size: many
v_call: TRBV28
j_call: TRBJ2-7
cdr3_nt: TGTGCCAGCAGTTTTAGGGACGGCTACGAGCAGTACTTC
cdr3_aa: CASSFRDGYEQYF

d_call: -
clone_size: -
v_call: TRBV2
j_call: TRBJ2-1
cdr3_nt: TGTGCCAGCACCATTCGGGGGTACAATGGGCAGTTCTTC
cdr3_aa: CASTIRGYNGQFF

d_call: -
clone_size: -
v_call: TRBV20-1
j_call: TRBJ1-2
cdr3_nt: TGCAGTGCAAGGGATGTGGGGGGGCGAGACTATGGCTACACCTTC
cdr3_aa: CSARDVGGRDYGYTF

d_call: -
clone_size: many
v_call: TRBV3-1
j_call: TRBJ2-2
cdr3_nt: TGTGCCAGCAGCCAACTACAGATTAACACCGGGGAGCTGTTTTTT
cdr3_aa: CASSQLQINTGELFF

d_call: TRBD1
clone_size: few
v_call: TRBV2
j_call: TRBJ1-2
cdr3_nt: TGTGCCAGCAATCCGGGACAGGGGGCGGAGGGCTACACCTTC
cdr3_aa: CASNPGQGAEGYTF

d_call: -
clone_size: many
v_call: TRBV28
j_call: TRBJ1-5
cdr3_nt: TGTGCCAGCAGTGAAAGCAATCAGCCCCAGCATTTT
cdr3_aa: CASSESNQPQHF

d_call: -
clone_size: -
v_call: TRBV4-1
j_call: TRBJ2-7
cdr3_nt: TGCGCCAGCAGCCAAGATCATGGCACAGGGACCACCTACGAGCAGTACTTC
cdr3_aa: CASSQDHGTGTTYEQYF

d_call: -
clone_size: many
v_call: TRBV20-1
j_call: TRBJ1-2
cdr3_nt: TGCAGTGCTAGTCGGAAGGAGGGCCCTGGGGGGTTCTATGGCTACACCTTC
cdr3_aa: CSASRKEGPGGFYGYTF

d_call: -
clone_size: few
v_call: TRBV28
j_call: TRBJ2-7
cdr3_nt: TGTGCCAGCTTGGGTTCTGCCTACGAGCAGTACTTC
cdr3_aa: CASLGSAYEQYF

d_call: TRBD1
clone_size: -
v_call: TRBV27
j_call: TRBJ1-1
cdr3_nt: TGTGCCAGCAGCCCGACAGGGGGCCGTCGTTCTTTCTTT
cdr3_aa: CASSPTGGRRSFF

d_call: -
clone_size: many
v_call: TRBV7-2
j_call: TRBJ1-3
cdr3_nt: TGTGCCAGCAGCCTGGGGGCTGGAAACACCATATATTTT
cdr3_aa: CASSLGAGNTIYF

d_call: -
clone_size: -
v_call: TRBV7-2
j_call: TRBJ1-3
cdr3_nt: TGTGCCAGCAGCGCCCGGCGGCGGGAGGTGCCTGGAAACACCATATATTTT
cdr3_aa: CASSARRREVPGNTIYF

d_call: TRBD1
clone_size: many
v_call: TRBV7-9
j_call: TRBJ1-1
cdr3_nt: TGTGCCAGCAGCCCCTGGACAGGGCGCAACACTGAAGCTTTCTTT
cdr3_aa: CASSPWTGRNTEAFF

d_call: -
clone_size: many
v_call: TRBV7-9
j_call: TRBJ1-1
cdr3_nt: TGTGCCGGAGACATGAACACTGAAGCTTTCTTT
cdr3_aa: CAGDMNTEAFF

d_call: TRBD2
clone_size: few
v_call: TRBV6-1
j_call: TRBJ2-3
cdr3_nt: TGTGCCAGCAGTGAAGGGAGACTAGCGGGGGGGTTGGATGGAGATACGCAGTATTTT
cdr3_aa: CASSEGRLAGGLDGDTQYF

d_call: TRBD1
clone_size: many
v_call: TRBV5-1
j_call: TRBJ1-1
cdr3_nt: TGCGCCAGCTCCAGGGGGACAGGGGGGATTAACACTGAAGCTTTCTTT
cdr3_aa: CASSRGTGGINTEAFF

d_call: -
clone_size: many
v_call: TRBV7-6
j_call: TRBJ2-7
cdr3_nt: TGTGCCAGCAGCGCAGGGCCACTTTCCTACGAGCAGTACTTC
cdr3_aa: CASSAGPLSYEQYF

d_call: TRBD2
clone_size: few
v_call: TRBV14
j_call: TRBJ2-7
cdr3_nt: TGTGCCAGCAGCCCAATGTCCGCGGGAGGTAACGAGCAGTACTTC
cdr3_aa: CASSPMSAGGNEQYF

d_call: TRBD2
clone_size: -
v_call: TRBV12-3/TRBV12-4
j_call: TRBJ2-3
cdr3_nt: TGTGCCAGCGGGACTAGCGGGGGGTCGGATACGCAGTATTTT
cdr3_aa: CASGTSGGSDTQYF

d_call: TRBD1
clone_size: many
v_call: TRBV28
j_call: TRBJ1-2
cdr3_nt: TGTGCCAGCAGCACAGGGGGCGCGAACTATGGCTACACCTTC
cdr3_aa: CASSTGGANYGYTF

d_call: TRBD1
clone_size: -
v_call: TRBV18
j_call: TRBJ2-1
cdr3_nt: TGTGCCAGCTCAACGGGACAGACCAATGAGCAGTTCTTC
cdr3_aa: CASSTGQTNEQFF

d_call: TRBD1
clone_size: many
v_call: TRBV12-3/TRBV12-4
j_call: TRBJ1-1
cdr3_nt: TGTGCCAGCAGTGACACAGGGGCGAGAGCTTTCTTT
cdr3_aa: CASSDTGARAFF

d_call: -
clone_size: few
v_call: TRBV3-1
j_call: TRBJ2-5
cdr3_nt: TGTGCCAGCATAAGGGGGGGCGGTAGTAGAGAGACCCAGTACTTC
cdr3_aa: CASIRGGGSRETQYF

d_call: TRBD1
clone_size: many
v_call: TRBV6-1
j_call: TRBJ2-5
cdr3_nt: TGTGCCACACGAACCAGGACAGGGGACCAAGAGACCCAGTACTTC
cdr3_aa: CATRTRTGDQETQYF

d_call: -
clone_size: -
v_call: TRBV3-1
j_call: TRBJ2-7
cdr3_nt: TGTGCCAGCAGCCAAGAGAGGGTTTTTGGCTGGAACTACGAGCAGTACTTC
cdr3_aa: CASSQERVFGWNYEQYF

d_call: -
clone_size: many
v_call: TRBV7-9
j_call: TRBJ2-7
cdr3_nt: TGTGCCAGCAGCTTAGGGCAGGTATCCTACGAGCAGTACTTC
cdr3_aa: CASSLGQVSYEQYF

d_call: -
clone_size: -
v_call: TRBV5-1
j_call: TRBJ1-4
cdr3_nt: TGCGCCAGCAGCTGGGGCCTACAGGGTGCAGAACTGTTTTTT
cdr3_aa: CASSWGLQGAELFF

d_call: -
clone_size: -
v_call: TRBV20-1
j_call: TRBJ2-5
cdr3_nt: TGCAGTGCCATCCCGGCCAGCGAGGGAGAGACCCAGTACTTC
cdr3_aa: CSAIPASEGETQYF

d_call: -
clone_size: few
v_call: TRBV29-1
j_call: TRBJ2-7
cdr3_nt: TGCAGCGTGGAAGGCGGGACGCAAACCTACGAGCAGTACTTC
cdr3_aa: CSVEGGTQTYEQYF

d_call: TRBD1
clone_size: many
v_call: TRBV27
j_call: TRBJ1-2
cdr3_nt: TGTGCCAGCAGCCGCCGTGGCAGGGGGGACTATGGCTACACCTTC
cdr3_aa: CASSRRGRGDYGYTF

d_call: -
clone_size: few
v_call: TRBV24-1
j_call: TRBJ2-2
cdr3_nt: TGTGCCACCAGTGACACGCAGGGGATCCACACCGGGGAGCTGTTTTTT
cdr3_aa: CATSDTQGIHTGELFF

d_call: TRBD1
clone_size: many
v_call: TRBV28
j_call: TRBJ1-2
cdr3_nt: TGTGCCAGCGAGGGGACAGCTAACTATGGCTACACCTTC
cdr3_aa: CASEGTANYGYTF

d_call: TRBD1
clone_size: many
v_call: TRBV3-1
j_call: TRBJ2-7
cdr3_nt: TGTGCCAGCAGCCGACAGGGTACCGAGCAGTACTTC
cdr3_aa: CASSRQGTEQYF

d_call: TRBD2
clone_size: -
v_call: TRBV7-9
j_call: TRBJ2-1
cdr3_nt: TGTGCCAGCAGCGGGATGGAGCGGGGGGGCCATGAGCAGTTCTTC
cdr3_aa: CASSGMERGGHEQFF

d_call: -
clone_size: few
v_call: TRBV9
j_call: TRBJ2-2
cdr3_nt: TGTGCCAGCAGCGTTCGGACAGCCACCGGGGAGCTGTTTTTT
cdr3_aa: CASSVRTATGELFF

d_call: -
clone_size: -
v_call: TRBV5-1
j_call: TRBJ2-3
cdr3_nt: TGCGCCAGCAGCTTTAGGGGAGGCAGAATACCAGATACGCAGTATTTT
cdr3_aa: CASSFRGGRIPDTQYF

d_call: TRBD1
clone_size: many
v_call: TRBV7-9
j_call: TRBJ2-7
cdr3_nt: TGTGCCAGCAGCCTCTTCCTCGGGGGACAGGGCTACGAGCAGTACTTC
cdr3_aa: CASSLFLGGQGYEQYF

d_call: -
clone_size: -
v_call: TRBV5-1
j_call: TRBJ2-7
cdr3_nt: TGCGCCAGCAGCCCGGGGGACACTTTAGCTTCCTACGAGCAGTACTTC
cdr3_aa: CASSPGDTLASYEQYF

d_call: -
clone_size: -
v_call: TRBV20-1
j_call: TRBJ1-3
cdr3_nt: TGCAGTGCTAGAGTCCGGAACTCTGGAAACACCATATATTTT
cdr3_aa: CSARVRNSGNTIYF

d_call: -
clone_size: few
v_call: TRBV10-3
j_call: TRBJ1-2
cdr3_nt: TGTGCCATCAGTGATCCTTCGGCCGACTATGGCTACACCTTC
cdr3_aa: CAISDPSADYGYTF

d_call: -
clone_size: many
v_call: TRBV5-1
j_call: TRBJ1-4
cdr3_nt: TGCGCCAGCAGCTTGGCAGAGGGTAGGGCAACTAATGAAAAACTGTTTTTT
cdr3_aa: CASSLAEGRATNEKLFF